Below, 7 T cell receptor beta chains from the same sample are listed, as sequenced in a study of OX40 agonist ivuxolimab in advanced cancers. TCRdb's table, derived via immunoSEQ multiplex PCR, lists solely in-frame clones and lacks some. The sample lists about 40,000 clones, around 92% occurring once. The sample consisted of CD4+ or CD8+ T cells sorted from blood, taken in a trial of the OX40 agonist ivuxolimab. Source of these receptors: an adult with an advanced solid tumor such as melanoma, head and neck, liver or kidney cancer.

The chain carries TRBV2 and TRBJ2-1; 7 nucleotides match TRBD2. Germline CDR1 is SNHLY and CDR2 is FYNNEI. The CDR3 length is 14 residues. Germline trimming cut 2 bases from V and 3 bases from J; bases unmatched to any gene: 1. CDR3 sequence reads: CASSELADYNEQFF. CDR3 sequence (DNA): TGTGCCAGCAGTGAACTAGCGGACTACAATGAGCAGTTCTTC.

The chain carries TRBV9 and TRBJ1-3; D uncertain. Germline V gene data show CDR1 as SGDLS and CDR2 as YYNGEE. The CDR3 is made up of 17 amino acids. V was cut by 0 bases and J by 7 bases, with 20 bases left in between. CDR3 protein: CASSVGGSNSVVNTIYF. The CDR3 nucleotides read TGTGCCAGCAGCGTAGGCGGCTCCAACTCAGTCGTCAACACCATATATTTT.

The genes are TRBV9 and TRBJ2-1, with 7 bases matching TRBD2. This CDR3 contains 15 residues. The V segment lost 4 bases and the J segment 8 bases; nucleotides outside the gene matches: 12. CDR1 is SGDLS and CDR2 is YYNGEE in the germline V gene. Here the CDR3 reads CASSPGGSDGDEQFF. In nucleotides, the CDR3 is TGTGCCAGCAGCCCGGGCGGGAGTGACGGCGATGAGCAGTTCTTC.

This chain connects TRBV11-2 to TRBJ1-4, with D perhaps matching TRBD1 (6 bases). V lost 0 bases, J lost 0 bases, and 20 bases lay in between. Per germline, CDR1 SGHAT and CDR2 FQNNGV. CDR3 size: 20 residues. The CDR3 reads CASSLDFRGHLLATNEKLFF. CDR3 nucleotides: TGTGCCAGCAGCTTAGATTTCCGGGGACACCTATTAGCAACTAATGAAAAACTGTTTTTT. Together with reference TRBV11-2 and TRBJ1-4, the CDR3 gives the full variable domain: EAGVAQSPRYKIIEKRQSVAFWCNPISGHATLYWYQQILGQGPKLLIQFQNNGVVDDSQLPKDRFSAERLKGVDSTLKIQPAKLEDSAVYLCASSLDFRGHLLATNEKLFFGSGTQLSVL.

This clone was seen once. This CDR3 is CASSLAASGPEQYV. The CDR3 nucleotides read TGTGCCAGCAGCTTAGCGGCTAGTGGTCCCGAGCAGTACGTC. The V call is TRBV7-2, the J call TRBJ2-7; unclear D gene. CDR3 length: 14 amino acids. V was trimmed by 0 bases and J by 6 bases, leaving 12 bases between them. Germline CDR1 reads SGHTA; CDR2 reads FQGNSA.

J is TRBJ1-2 and V is TRBV19; TRBD1 might be the D (5 bases). This CDR3 has 16 amino acids. The germline V gene encodes CDR1 LNHDA and CDR2 SQIVND (reference sequence). Deletions cut 1 base from V and 0 bases from J, with 12 bases between. The CDR3, as DNA: TGTGCCAGTAGTATAGGGGCGGGGACCTCTAACTATGGCTACACCTTC. Translation gives CASSIGAGTSNYGYTF.

This clone was seen only once. The chain has TRBV4-2 and TRBJ2-4; D call uncertain. Trimming shortened V by 1 base and J by 4 bases, and 17 bases separated the two germline ends. This CDR3 region has 17 residues. Germline V gene lookup returns CDR1 LGHNA and CDR2 YNFKEQ. The CDR3 reads CASSQGVTGRAKNIQYF. CDR3 DNA: TGTGCCAGCAGCCAAGGGGTCACTGGGCGAGCGAAAAACATTCAGTACTTC.